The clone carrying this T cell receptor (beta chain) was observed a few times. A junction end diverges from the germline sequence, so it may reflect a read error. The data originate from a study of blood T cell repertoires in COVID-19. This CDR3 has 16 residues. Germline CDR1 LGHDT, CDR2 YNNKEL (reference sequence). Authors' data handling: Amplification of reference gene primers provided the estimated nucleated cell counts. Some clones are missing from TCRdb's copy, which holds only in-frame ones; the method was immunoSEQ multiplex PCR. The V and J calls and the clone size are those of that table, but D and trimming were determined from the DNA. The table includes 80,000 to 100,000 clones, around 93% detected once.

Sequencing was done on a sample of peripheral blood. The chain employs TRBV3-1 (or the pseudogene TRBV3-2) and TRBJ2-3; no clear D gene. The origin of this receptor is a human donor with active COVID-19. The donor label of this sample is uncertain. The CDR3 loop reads CASSQDLRKSDHTRSF. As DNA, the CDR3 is TGTGCCAGCAGCCAAGATCTGAGGAAGTCAGACCATACGCGAAGCTTT.